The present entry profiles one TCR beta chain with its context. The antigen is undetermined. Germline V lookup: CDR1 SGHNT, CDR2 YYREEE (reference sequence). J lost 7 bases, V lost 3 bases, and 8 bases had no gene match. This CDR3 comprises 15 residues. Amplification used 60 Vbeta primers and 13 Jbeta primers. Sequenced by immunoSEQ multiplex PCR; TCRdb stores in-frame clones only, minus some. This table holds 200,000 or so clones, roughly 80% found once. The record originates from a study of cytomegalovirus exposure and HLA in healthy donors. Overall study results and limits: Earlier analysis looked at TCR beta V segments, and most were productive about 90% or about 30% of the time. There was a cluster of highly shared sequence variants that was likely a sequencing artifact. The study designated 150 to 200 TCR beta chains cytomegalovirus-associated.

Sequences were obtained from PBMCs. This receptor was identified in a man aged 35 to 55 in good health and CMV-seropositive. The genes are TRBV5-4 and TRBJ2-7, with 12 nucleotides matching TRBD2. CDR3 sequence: CASSSLAGGPGEQYF. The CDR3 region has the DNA TGTGCCAGCAGCTCCCTAGCGGGGGGGCCAGGGGAGCAGTACTTC.